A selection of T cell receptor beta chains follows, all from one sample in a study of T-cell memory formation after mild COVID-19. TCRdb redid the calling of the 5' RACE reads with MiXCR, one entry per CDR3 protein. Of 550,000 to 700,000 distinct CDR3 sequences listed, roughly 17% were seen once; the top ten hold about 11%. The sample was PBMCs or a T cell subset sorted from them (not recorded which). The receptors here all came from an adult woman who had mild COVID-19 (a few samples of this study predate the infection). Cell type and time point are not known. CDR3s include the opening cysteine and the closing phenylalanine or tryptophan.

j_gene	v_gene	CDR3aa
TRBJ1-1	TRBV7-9	CASSLVRAGMNTEAFF
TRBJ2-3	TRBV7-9	CASSEASGITLYTQYF
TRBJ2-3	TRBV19	CASSMGQGPGDTQYF
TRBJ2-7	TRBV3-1	CASSQDLGLYSYEQYF
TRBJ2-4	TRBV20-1	CSHQGREAKNIQYF
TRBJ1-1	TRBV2	CASSDGWKNTEAFF
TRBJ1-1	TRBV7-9	CASSLATLDRREAFF
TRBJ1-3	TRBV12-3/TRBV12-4	CATRGFAGNTIYF
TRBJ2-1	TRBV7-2	CASSLSPVTSYEQFF
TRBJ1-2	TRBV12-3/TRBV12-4	CAISFAGNYTF
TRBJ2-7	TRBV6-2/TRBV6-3	CAGRTSGSHEQYF
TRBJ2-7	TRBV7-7	CASSRTGEELYF
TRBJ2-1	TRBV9	CASSVEVGSVRGNEQFF
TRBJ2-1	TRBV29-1	CSVDLRGAINEQFF